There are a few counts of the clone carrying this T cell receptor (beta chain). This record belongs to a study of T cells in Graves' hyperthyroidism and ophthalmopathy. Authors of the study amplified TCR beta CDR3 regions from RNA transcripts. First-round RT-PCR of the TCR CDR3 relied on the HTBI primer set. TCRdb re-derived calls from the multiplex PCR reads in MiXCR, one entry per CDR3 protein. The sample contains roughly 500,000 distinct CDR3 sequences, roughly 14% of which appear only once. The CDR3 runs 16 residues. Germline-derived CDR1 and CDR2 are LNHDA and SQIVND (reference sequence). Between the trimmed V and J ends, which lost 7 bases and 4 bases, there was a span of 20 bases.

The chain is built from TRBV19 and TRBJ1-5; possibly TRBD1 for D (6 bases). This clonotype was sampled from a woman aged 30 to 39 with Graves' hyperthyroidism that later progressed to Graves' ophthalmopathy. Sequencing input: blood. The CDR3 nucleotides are TGTGCCAGTATCGCTGGAAACCGGGGGCGGAATCAGCCCCAGCATTTT. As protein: CASIAGNRGRNQPQHF.